The 9 T cell receptor beta chains reported below all come from one sample, sequenced in a study of blood T cells in healthy people across ages. Primed by a sample-barcoded 5' primer and a J-beta primer mix, a second PCR proceeded for about 6 to 12 cycles. TCRdb reprocessed the 5' RACE reads with MiXCR, giving one entry per CDR3 protein. The repertoire includes 1.5 million to 2 million distinct CDR3 sequences, 28% of them detected once, and 7.7% sits in the top ten. The material sequenced was blood. These receptors were taken from a woman aged 25 to 45 in good health.

A few counts support this clonotype. The chain couples TRBV7-2 to TRBJ1-2; 7 bases match TRBD1. Germline-derived CDR1 and CDR2 are SGHTA and FQGNSA. The CDR3 is 13 residues long. Trimming cost V 4 bases and J 8 bases; bases outside gene matches: 7. CDR3 protein: CASSSEGAKGYTF. CDR3 DNA: TGTGCCAGCAGCTCCGAGGGGGCGAAGGGCTACACCTTC.

V is TRBV5-1 and J is TRBJ1-1; no firm D call. Germline-derived CDR1 and CDR2 are SGHRS and YFSETQ. This CDR3 comprises 14 residues. The V end was cut by 1 base, the J end by 5 bases, with 12 bases between. The CDR3 DNA is TGCGCCAGCAGCTTGTTGCGAGTGGGGACTGAAGCTTTCTTT. Its protein is CASSLLRVGTEAFF.

V gene TRBV18 combines with J gene TRBJ1-4; TRBD1 is a possible D gene (5 bases). Trimming stripped 0 bases from V and 7 bases from J, with 6 bases between. This CDR3 is built from 13 residues. Germline assignment: CDR1 KGHSH and CDR2 LQKENI. CDR3: CASSPPGREKLFF. CDR3 in DNA: TGTGCCAGCTCACCACCGGGGCGTGAAAAACTGTTTTTT.

Regarding this clonotype: One end of the junction fails to match germline, which may point to a read error. Here the CDR3 DNA reads TGTGCCAGCAGCCTAGCCCCAAGCTGCGAGCAGTACTTC. Translation: CASSLAPSCEQYF. The chain employs TRBV7-7 and TRBJ2-7; a possible D gene is TRBD2 (5 bases). This CDR3 contains 13 residues. The germline V gene encodes CDR1 SSHAT and CDR2 FNYEAQ (reference sequence).

Many counts were recorded for this clonotype. The chain couples TRBV20-1 to TRBJ2-3; D gene unclear. CDR3 length: 13 amino acids. Trimming removed 1 base from V and 3 bases from J, with 8 bases in between. Germline loops: CDR1 DFQATT, CDR2 SNEGSKA (reference sequence). In DNA form, the CDR3 reads TGCAGTGCTAGAGGTGAAGTGACAGATACGCAGTATTTT. It translates to CSARGEVTDTQYF.

This clonotype was detected a few times. The rearrangement uses TRBV5-1 and TRBJ2-3, with D possibly being TRBD1 (6 bases). The V gene's germline CDR1 is SGHRS and CDR2 YFSETQ. The CDR3 contains 15 residues. Trimming cost V 5 bases and J 0 bases, with 13 bases left between them. CDR3 sequence reads: CASSRVQGSTDTQYF. The CDR3 nucleotides are TGCGCCAGCAGTCGAGTCCAGGGGAGCACAGATACGCAGTATTTT.

J is TRBJ2-1 and V is TRBV5-1, with 8 nucleotides matching TRBD1. CDR1 is SGHRS and CDR2 is YFSETQ in the germline V gene. This CDR3 has 14 amino acids. The V segment lost 0 bases and the J segment 9 bases; nucleotides outside the gene matches: 5. The CDR3 DNA sequence: TGCGCCAGCAGCTTGGCTACAGGGGGATTTGAGCAGTTCTTC. This encodes CASSLATGGFEQFF. Based on the CDR3 plus reference TRBV5-1 and TRBJ2-1, the full variable domain is KAGVTQTPRYLIKTRGQQVTLSCSPISGHRSVSWYQQTPGQGLQFLFEYFSETQRNKGNFPGRFSGRQFSNSRSEMNVSTLELGDSALYLCASSLATGGFEQFFGPGTRLTVL.

This clonotype has only a few counts. This chain uses TRBV20-1 with TRBJ2-4; no definite D call. V was shortened by 1 base and J by 13 bases, with 32 bases between the two germline ends. Germline CDR1 reads DFQATT; CDR2 reads SNEGSKA (reference sequence). The CDR3 sequence is 18 residues long. The DNA for the CDR3 is TGCAGTGCTAGAGGCGGCCAGTCTATGAAGGTCACCGACAATGAGCAGTACTTC. Its protein is CSARGGQSMKVTDNEQYF.

The CDR3 DNA reads TGTGCCAGCAGCTTAGATTTCACTAGCGGGGGGTACGAGCAGTACTTC. It translates to CASSLDFTSGGYEQYF. The chain is built from TRBV11-2 and TRBJ2-7, with TRBD2 matching over 12 bases. This CDR3 region has 16 residues. Germline lookup yields CDR1 SGHAT and CDR2 FQNNGV. Trimming took 0 bases from V and 4 from J; bases not matched to a gene: 4.